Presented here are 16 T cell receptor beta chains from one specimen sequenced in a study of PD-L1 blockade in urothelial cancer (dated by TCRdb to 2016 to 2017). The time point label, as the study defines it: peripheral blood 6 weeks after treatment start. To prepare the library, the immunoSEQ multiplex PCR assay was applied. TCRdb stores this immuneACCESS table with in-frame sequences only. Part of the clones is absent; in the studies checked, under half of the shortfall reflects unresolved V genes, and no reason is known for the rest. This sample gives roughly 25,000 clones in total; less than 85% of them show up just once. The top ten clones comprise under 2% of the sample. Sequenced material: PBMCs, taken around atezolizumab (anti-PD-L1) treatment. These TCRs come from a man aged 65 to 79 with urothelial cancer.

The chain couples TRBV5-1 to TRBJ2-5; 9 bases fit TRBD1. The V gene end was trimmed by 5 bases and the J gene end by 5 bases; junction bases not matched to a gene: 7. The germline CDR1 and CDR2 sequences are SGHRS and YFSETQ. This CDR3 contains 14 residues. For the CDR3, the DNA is TGCGCCAGCAGTCTCGGACAGGGGCGGGAGACCCAGTACTTC. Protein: CASSLGQGRETQYF.

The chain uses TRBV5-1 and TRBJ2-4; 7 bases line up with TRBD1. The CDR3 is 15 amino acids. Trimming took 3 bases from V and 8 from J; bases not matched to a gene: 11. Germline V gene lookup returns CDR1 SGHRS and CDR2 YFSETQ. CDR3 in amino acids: CASSSGQIRWDIQYF. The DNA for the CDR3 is TGCGCCAGCAGCTCGGGACAGATAAGGTGGGACATTCAGTACTTC.

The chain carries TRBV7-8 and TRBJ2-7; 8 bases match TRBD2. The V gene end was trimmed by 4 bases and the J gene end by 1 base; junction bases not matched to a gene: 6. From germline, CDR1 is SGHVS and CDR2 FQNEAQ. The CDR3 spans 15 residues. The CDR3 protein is CASSYIAGSSYEQYF. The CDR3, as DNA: TGTGCCAGCAGCTATATAGCGGGATCGTCCTACGAGCAGTACTTC.

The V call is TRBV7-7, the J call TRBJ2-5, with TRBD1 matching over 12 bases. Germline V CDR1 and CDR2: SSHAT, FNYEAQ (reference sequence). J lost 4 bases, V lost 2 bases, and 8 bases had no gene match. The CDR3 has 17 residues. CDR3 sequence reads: CASSLKMRGQGAETQYF. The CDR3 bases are TGTGCCAGCAGCTTAAAAATGCGGGGACAGGGGGCAGAGACCCAGTACTTC.

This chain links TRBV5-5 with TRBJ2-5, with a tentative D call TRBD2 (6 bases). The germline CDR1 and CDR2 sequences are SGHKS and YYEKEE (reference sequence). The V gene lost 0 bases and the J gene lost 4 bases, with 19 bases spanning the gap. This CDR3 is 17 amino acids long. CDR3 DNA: TGTGCCAGCAGCTTGGTCCCTCCATGGAGGAGGGCAGAGACCCAGTACTTC. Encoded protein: CASSLVPPWRRAETQYF.

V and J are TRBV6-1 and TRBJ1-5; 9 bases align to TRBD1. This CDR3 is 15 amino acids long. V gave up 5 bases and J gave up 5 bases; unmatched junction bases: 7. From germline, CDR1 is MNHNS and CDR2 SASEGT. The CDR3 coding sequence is TGTGCCAGCAGTATCGGGACAGGGTTGCATCAGCCCCAGCATTTT. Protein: CASSIGTGLHQPQHF.

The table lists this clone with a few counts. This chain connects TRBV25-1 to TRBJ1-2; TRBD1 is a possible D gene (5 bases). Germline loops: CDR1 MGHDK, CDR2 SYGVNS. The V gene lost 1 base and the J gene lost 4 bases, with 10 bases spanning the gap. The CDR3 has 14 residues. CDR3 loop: CASSEWGLAYGYTF. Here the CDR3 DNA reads TGTGCCAGCAGTGAATGGGGACTGGCCTATGGCTACACCTTC.

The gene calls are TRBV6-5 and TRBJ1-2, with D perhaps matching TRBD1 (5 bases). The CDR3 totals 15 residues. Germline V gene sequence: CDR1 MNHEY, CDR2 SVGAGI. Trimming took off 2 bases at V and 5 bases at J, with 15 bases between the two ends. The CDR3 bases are TGTGCCAGCAGTTACGACAGCCGTGCATCGTATGGCTACACCTTC. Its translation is CASSYDSRASYGYTF.

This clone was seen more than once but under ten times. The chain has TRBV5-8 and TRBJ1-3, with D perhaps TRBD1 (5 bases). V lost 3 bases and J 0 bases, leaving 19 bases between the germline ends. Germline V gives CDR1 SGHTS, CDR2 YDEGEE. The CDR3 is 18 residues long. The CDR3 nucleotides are TGTGCCAGCAGCTGGGGGGGTCCGAGGATCTCCTCTGGAAACACCATATATTTT. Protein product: CASSWGGPRISSGNTIYF.

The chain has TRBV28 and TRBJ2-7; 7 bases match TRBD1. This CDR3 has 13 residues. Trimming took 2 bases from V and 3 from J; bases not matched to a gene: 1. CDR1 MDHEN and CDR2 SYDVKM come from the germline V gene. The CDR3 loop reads CASSLGTDYEQYF. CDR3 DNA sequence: TGTGCCAGCAGTTTAGGGACAGACTACGAGCAGTACTTC. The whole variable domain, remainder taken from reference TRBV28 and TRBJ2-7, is DVKVTQSSRYLVKRTGEKVFLECVQDMDHENMFWYRQDPGLGLRLIYFSYDVKMKEKGDIPEGYSVSREKKERFSLILESASTNQTSMYLCASSLGTDYEQYFGPGTRLTVT.

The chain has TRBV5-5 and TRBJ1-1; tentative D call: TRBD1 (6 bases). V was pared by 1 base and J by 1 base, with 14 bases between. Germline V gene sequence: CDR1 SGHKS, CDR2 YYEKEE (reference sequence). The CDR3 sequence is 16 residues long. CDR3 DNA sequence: TGTGCCAGCAGCTTGAGGGGGACATCTTCGAACACTGAAGCTTTCTTT. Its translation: CASSLRGTSSNTEAFF.

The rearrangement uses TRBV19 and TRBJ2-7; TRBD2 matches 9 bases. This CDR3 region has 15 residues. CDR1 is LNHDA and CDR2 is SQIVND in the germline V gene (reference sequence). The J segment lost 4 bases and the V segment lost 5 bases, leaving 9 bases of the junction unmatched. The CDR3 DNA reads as TGTGCCAGTAGTCCTGTAGCGGGAGCGGGGTACGAGCAGTACTTC. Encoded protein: CASSPVAGAGYEQYF.

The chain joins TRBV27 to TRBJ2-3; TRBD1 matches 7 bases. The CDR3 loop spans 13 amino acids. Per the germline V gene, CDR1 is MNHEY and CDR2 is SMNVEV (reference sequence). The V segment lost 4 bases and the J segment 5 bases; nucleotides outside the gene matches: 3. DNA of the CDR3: TGTGCCAGCAGTTCGGACAGGCGAGATACGCAGTATTTT. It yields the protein CASSSDRRDTQYF.

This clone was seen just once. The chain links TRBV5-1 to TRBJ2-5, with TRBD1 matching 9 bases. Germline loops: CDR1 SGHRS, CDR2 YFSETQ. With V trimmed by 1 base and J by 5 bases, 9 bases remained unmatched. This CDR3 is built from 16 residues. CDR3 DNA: TGCGCCAGCAGCTTGCGTGGGACAGGGAGAGGTGAGACCCAGTACTTC. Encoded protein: CASSLRGTGRGETQYF. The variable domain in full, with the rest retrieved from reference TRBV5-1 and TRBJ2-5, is KAGVTQTPRYLIKTRGQQVTLSCSPISGHRSVSWYQQTPGQGLQFLFEYFSETQRNKGNFPGRFSGRQFSNSRSEMNVSTLELGDSALYLCASSLRGTGRGETQYFGPGTRLLVL.

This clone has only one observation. The CDR3 here is CASSPGSNQPQHF. The CDR3 region has the DNA TGTGCCAGCTCACCAGGCAGCAATCAGCCCCAGCATTTT. V is TRBV18 and J is TRBJ1-5; D is unclear. CDR1 is KGHSH and CDR2 is LQKENI in the germline V gene. The CDR3 consists of 13 residues. V shed 2 bases and J shed 1 base, with 3 bases lying between them.

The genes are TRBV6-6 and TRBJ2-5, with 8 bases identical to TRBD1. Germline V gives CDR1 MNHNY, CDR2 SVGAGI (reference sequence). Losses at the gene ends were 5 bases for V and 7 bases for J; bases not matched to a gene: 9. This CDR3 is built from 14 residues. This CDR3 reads CASSHYTGTGTQYF. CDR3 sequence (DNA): TGTGCCAGCAGTCACTACACCGGGACAGGGACCCAGTACTTC.